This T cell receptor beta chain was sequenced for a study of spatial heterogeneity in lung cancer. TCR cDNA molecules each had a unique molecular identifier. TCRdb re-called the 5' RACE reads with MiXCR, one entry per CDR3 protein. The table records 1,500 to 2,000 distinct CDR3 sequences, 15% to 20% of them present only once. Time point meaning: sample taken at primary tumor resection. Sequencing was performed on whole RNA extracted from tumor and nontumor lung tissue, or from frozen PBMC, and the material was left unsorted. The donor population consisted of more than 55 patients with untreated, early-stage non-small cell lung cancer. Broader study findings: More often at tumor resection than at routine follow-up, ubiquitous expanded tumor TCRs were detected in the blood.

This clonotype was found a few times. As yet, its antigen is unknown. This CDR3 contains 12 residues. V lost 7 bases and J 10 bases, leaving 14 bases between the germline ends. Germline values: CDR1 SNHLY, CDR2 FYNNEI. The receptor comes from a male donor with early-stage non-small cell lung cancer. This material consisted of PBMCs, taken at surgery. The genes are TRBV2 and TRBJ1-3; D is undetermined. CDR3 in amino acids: CASKLYGLTIYF. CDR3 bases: TGTGCCAGCAAACTCTACGGATTAACCATATATTTT.